Sequencing of this T cell receptor (beta chain) was carried out in a study of early T cells in non-severe SARS-CoV-2 infection. Findings and caveats of the study: The matching step, a VDJdb search, favored anti-spike CD8 responses and missed private and CD4 specificities.

CDR3 length: 13 amino acids. Germline CDR1 reads KGHSH; CDR2 reads LQKENI. Trimming pared 7 bases from V and 1 base from J, leaving 8 bases between. TCRdb reanalysed the 5' RACE reads using MiXCR and keeps one entry per CDR3 protein. The sample lists around 65,000 distinct CDR3 sequences, approximately 12% occurring once. This clonotype was seen repeatedly, ten times or more. Its antigen is currently unknown. This sequence originates from an adult who was a healthcare worker with PCR-confirmed SARS-CoV-2 infection or an uninfected control (not recorded which). This sample comprised whole blood, obtained at baseline. The rearrangement joins TRBV18 to TRBJ2-1; D is ambiguous. The CDR3, as DNA: TGTGCCAGCTTAGGAATTTCCTACAATGAGCAGTTCTTC. As protein: CASLGISYNEQFF.